This note documents a single T cell receptor beta chain sequence. What it recognizes is unknown. Per the germline V gene, CDR1 is SEHNR and CDR2 is FQNEAQ (reference sequence). The CDR3 has 15 amino acids. V was cut by 5 bases and J by 8 bases, with 19 bases left in between. A library of TCRbeta sequences, prepared with unique molecular identifiers, was generated. TCRdb analysed the PCR reads with MiXCR anew, one entry per CDR3 protein. The sample lists roughly 98,000 distinct CDR3 sequences; 15% to 17% were seen once. This record belongs to a study of T-cell reconstitution after alpha-beta-depleted transplantation in children. Findings of the study overall: A year had passed since transplant, and T-cell counts and diversity by then came mostly from newly produced T cells. Reportedly, alpha-beta T cells present about two months post-transplant originated from several hundred expanded clones of graft origin.

The source was PBMCs, mostly from graft donor cells, collected 180 days after TCRalphabeta/CD19-depleted stem cell transplant. This rearrangement joins TRBV7-9 to TRBJ2-1, with no clear D. This clonotype was sampled from a male patient between 2 and 10 years old who had a stem cell transplant for acute lymphoblastic leukemia, so the T cells may come from the graft donor. This CDR3 is CASSPPPRVDHEQFF. CDR3 nucleotide sequence: TGTGCCAGCAGCCCCCCCCCTCGGGTTGACCATGAGCAGTTCTTC.